Listed below are T cell receptor beta chains from one sample, sequenced in a study of low-dose radiotherapy and immunotherapy resistance in tumors. TCRdb re-derived calls from the reads in MiXCR, one entry per CDR3 protein. The sample lists around 69,000 distinct CDR3 sequences, about a third occurring once. Sequenced material: PBMCs, taken before treatment. These TCRs come from a female donor with ovarian cancer. CDR3s include the opening cysteine and the closing phenylalanine or tryptophan. Fields, in order: CDR3 protein, CDR3 DNA, V gene, clone size, J gene, D gene. D genes are given only for firm matches. Size tells how often a clone was seen (once, few, many) or the class of an expanded clone, and some rows leave it out.

CASSQEAGAYNEQFF,TGTGCCAGCAGCCAGGAAGCGGGAGCCTACAATGAGCAGTTCTTC,TRBV4-2,many,TRBJ2-1,TRBD2
CASSRSGTGRSEQYF,TGTGCCAGCAGTCGTTCCGGGACAGGGAGGTCCGAGCAGTACTTC,TRBV6-2/TRBV6-3,many,TRBJ2-7,TRBD1
CASNTGGNQPQHF,TGTGCCAGTAATACAGGGGGCAATCAGCCCCAGCATTTT,TRBV28,NA,TRBJ1-5,TRBD1
CASSSGRQSSGANVLTF,TGCGCCAGCAGCTCCGGGCGCCAAAGCTCTGGGGCCAACGTCCTGACTTTC,TRBV5-1,many,TRBJ2-6,NA
CASSLGTHNEQFF,TGCGCCAGCAGCTTAGGAACGCACAATGAGCAGTTCTTC,TRBV5-1,NA,TRBJ2-1,NA
CASSIVAGEYNEQFF,TGTGCCAGTAGTATAGTAGCGGGGGAGTACAATGAGCAGTTCTTC,TRBV19,NA,TRBJ2-1,TRBD2
CASTPVGVRYEQYF,TGTGCCAGCACCCCCGTCGGGGTCCGCTACGAGCAGTACTTC,TRBV28,medium-sized,TRBJ2-7,NA
CSATTQGVGTDTQYF,TGCAGTGCTACAACACAGGGGGTAGGCACAGATACGCAGTATTTT,TRBV20-1,many,TRBJ2-3,TRBD1
CASSGAGGHETQYF,TGCGCCAGCAGCGGAGCGGGGGGGCACGAGACCCAGTACTTC,TRBV5-1,many,TRBJ2-5,TRBD2
CASRDSGGSTDTQYF,TGTGCCAGCAGAGATAGCGGGGGGAGCACAGATACGCAGTATTTT,TRBV6-6,NA,TRBJ2-3,TRBD2
CSARGGGQETQYF,TGCAGTGCTAGGGGGGGAGGACAAGAGACCCAGTACTTC,TRBV20-1,many,TRBJ2-5,NA
CASSARGGGGYNEQFF,TGTGCCAGCAGTGCGAGAGGGGGAGGTGGCTACAATGAGCAGTTCTTC,TRBV6-2/TRBV6-3,many,TRBJ2-1,NA
CASSRGDGPTDTQYF,TGTGCCAGCAGCCGTGGGGATGGACCCACAGATACGCAGTATTTT,TRBV7-9,NA,TRBJ2-3,NA
CASTEGNTEAFF,TGTGCCAGCACAGAGGGGAACACTGAAGCTTTCTTT,TRBV6-1,NA,TRBJ1-1,NA
CASTPGGGVGTEAFF,TGTGCCAGTACCCCCGGGGGGGGCGTGGGGACTGAAGCTTTCTTT,TRBV19,many,TRBJ1-1,NA
CSARGTSGYTDTQYF,TGCAGTGCTAGAGGGACTAGCGGTTACACAGATACGCAGTATTTT,TRBV20-1,NA,TRBJ2-3,TRBD2
CASSEASSLTQYF,TGTGCCAGCAGTGAAGCCTCCAGCCTTACCCAGTACTTC,TRBV13,NA,TRBJ2-5,NA
CASSLAGGNVRLAGELFF,TGCGCCAGCAGCTTGGCCGGGGGGAACGTCCGACTTGCCGGGGAGCTGTTTTTT,TRBV5-1,many,TRBJ2-2,TRBD2
CASSQYTRRRRTEAFF,TGCGCCAGCAGTCAATATACCCGGCGGCGCCGGACTGAAGCTTTCTTT,TRBV23-1,few,TRBJ1-1,NA
CASTKEDNEQFF,TGTGCCAGCACCAAAGAAGACAATGAGCAGTTCTTC,TRBV6-6,many,TRBJ2-1,NA
CAWSPGLSNQPQHF,TGTGCCTGGAGTCCAGGGCTCAGCAATCAGCCCCAGCATTTT,TRBV30,many,TRBJ1-5,NA
CASSLGRKVAGIAKNIQYF,TGTGCCAGCAGCTTAGGCCGAAAAGTAGCGGGAATAGCCAAAAACATTCAGTACTTC,TRBV21-1,few,TRBJ2-4,NA
CAISAAGTSYEQYF,TGTGCCATCAGTGCGGCAGGGACGTCCTACGAGCAGTACTTC,TRBV10-3,many,TRBJ2-7,NA
CAFSTGTSGSIEQFF,TGTGCCTTTTCAACCGGGACTAGCGGGTCCATTGAGCAGTTCTTC,TRBV30,many,TRBJ2-1,TRBD2
CASSMDLNIYNEQFF,TGTGCCAGCAGTATGGACCTTAACATTTACAATGAGCAGTTCTTC,TRBV7-9,many,TRBJ2-1,NA
CASSLDTIYEQYF,TGTGCCAGCTCACTGGACACGATCTACGAGCAGTACTTC,TRBV18,many,TRBJ2-7,NA
CASSSLPGQGLNTEAFF,TGTGCCAGCAGTAGCCTCCCGGGACAGGGGTTGAACACTGAAGCTTTCTTT,TRBV2,many,TRBJ1-1,TRBD1
CSARLPIPDTQYF,TGCAGTGCTAGGTTACCTATCCCTGATACGCAGTATTTT,TRBV20-1,many,TRBJ2-3,NA
CASSTGTGGVDTQYF,TGCGCCAGCAGCACAGGGACAGGGGGCGTAGATACGCAGTATTTT,TRBV5-1,many,TRBJ2-3,TRBD1
CASSSVGEGNQPQHF,TGTGCCAGCAGTTCAGTCGGGGAGGGCAATCAGCCCCAGCATTTT,TRBV28,many,TRBJ1-5,NA
CAWSDHMNTEAFF,TGTGCCTGGAGTGACCATATGAACACTGAAGCTTTCTTT,TRBV30,many,TRBJ1-1,NA
CASSKGTSGSTQYF,TGTGCCAGCAGCAAGGGTACTAGCGGGAGTACGCAGTATTTT,TRBV21-1,few,TRBJ2-3,NA
CASSLSRAGTGELFF,TGTGCCAGCAGCCTCAGCAGGGCTGGCACCGGGGAGCTGTTTTTT,TRBV28,NA,TRBJ2-2,NA
CASSRTVYEQFF,TGTGCCAGCAGTCGTACAGTCTATGAGCAGTTCTTC,TRBV11-3,many,TRBJ2-1,NA
CASSYGAASGSIQETQYF,TGTGCCAGCAGTTACGGGGCGGCTAGCGGGAGCATTCAAGAGACCCAGTACTTC,TRBV6-2/TRBV6-3,NA,TRBJ2-5,TRBD2
CASSVAHVDRPHLETYEQYF,TGTGCCAGCAGCGTAGCTCATGTCGACAGGCCCCACCTTGAGACCTACGAGCAGTACTTC,TRBV9,many,TRBJ2-7,NA
CASSQPTGGGGNQPQHF,TGTGCCAGCAGCCAACCCACAGGGGGCGGCGGCAATCAGCCCCAGCATTTT,TRBV3-1,many,TRBJ1-5,TRBD1
CASSNRQGRTEAFF,TGTGCCAGCAGTAACAGACAGGGGAGGACTGAAGCTTTCTTT,TRBV27,NA,TRBJ1-1,TRBD1
CASSTGQGVSRSGNTIYF,TGTGCCAGCTCAACGGGACAGGGGGTTTCTCGCTCTGGAAACACCATATATTTT,TRBV18,many,TRBJ1-3,TRBD1
CASSAQGAAEQYF,TGTGCCAGCAGCGCACAGGGGGCGGCCGAGCAGTACTTC,TRBV5-4,NA,TRBJ2-7,TRBD1
CASSSRGGASPNEKLFF,TGTGCCAGCAGCTCCAGGGGAGGAGCTTCACCTAATGAAAAACTGTTTTTT,TRBV7-8,few,TRBJ1-4,NA
CSGGDRYYEQYF,TGCAGCGGCGGGGACAGATACTACGAGCAGTACTTC,TRBV29-1,many,TRBJ2-7,NA
CSVDPGGTGELFF,TGCAGCGTTGACCCGGGCGGGACCGGGGAGCTGTTTTTT,TRBV29-1,NA,TRBJ2-2,NA
CASSSAGLETQYF,TGTGCCAGCAGCTCGGCGGGTCTGGAGACCCAGTACTTC,TRBV11-3,once,TRBJ2-5,NA
CASSLPATAFGRDTQYF,TGTGCCAGCAGTTTACCCGCAACGGCGTTCGGTAGAGATACGCAGTATTTT,TRBV12-3/TRBV12-4,NA,TRBJ2-3,NA
CASSLTGVYEQYF,TGTGCCAGCAGTTTAACAGGGGTCTACGAGCAGTACTTC,TRBV2,many,TRBJ2-7,TRBD1
CASSSAVGGNEQFF,TGCGCCAGCTCCTCCGCGGTAGGGGGAAATGAGCAGTTCTTC,TRBV5-1,NA,TRBJ2-1,NA
CASSPRDTNTEAFF,TGTGCCAGCAGTCCCCGGGACACGAACACTGAAGCTTTCTTT,TRBV6-1,NA,TRBJ1-1,NA
CASSPSSGNQPQHF,TGTGCCAGCTCACCGTCGTCGGGAAATCAGCCCCAGCATTTT,TRBV18,many,TRBJ1-5,NA
CASSDPPGRATDTQYF,TGTGCCAGCAGTGACCCTCCGGGCAGGGCCACAGATACGCAGTATTTT,TRBV6-8,NA,TRBJ2-3,NA
CAAGAVGSYNEQFF,TGTGCCGCAGGGGCTGTCGGTTCCTACAATGAGCAGTTCTTC,TRBV12-3/TRBV12-4,many,TRBJ2-1,NA
CASSLNGGPYNEQFF,TGTGCCAGCAGCTTGAACGGGGGCCCCTACAATGAGCAGTTCTTC,TRBV5-6,many,TRBJ2-1,NA
CASSPRLTGNMGYNEQFF,TGTGCCAGCAGTCCAAGACTTACCGGGAACATGGGTTACAATGAGCAGTTCTTC,TRBV5-6,once,TRBJ2-1,NA
CSALNRQGVKYEQFF,TGCAGTGCTTTAAACCGACAGGGGGTCAAGTATGAGCAGTTCTTC,TRBV20-1,NA,TRBJ2-1,TRBD1
CASRGSGYEQYF,TGTGCCAGCAGGGGGAGTGGGTACGAGCAGTACTTC,TRBV6-2/TRBV6-3,once,TRBJ2-7,NA
CASSPGQETQYF,TGTGCCAGTAGTCCTGGCCAAGAGACCCAGTACTTC,TRBV19,many,TRBJ2-5,NA
CASSPGGAYEQYF,TGTGCCAGCAGCCCAGGGGGGGCCTACGAGCAGTACTTC,TRBV28,NA,TRBJ2-7,NA
CASSLAYRRDNPREYQPQHF,TGTGCCAGCAGTCTTGCTTATAGACGTGATAACCCACGAGAGTATCAGCCCCAGCATTTT,TRBV28,once,TRBJ1-5,NA